These T cell receptor beta chains were read from a single sample in a study of shared clonotypes between healthy human individuals. Measured with immunoSEQ multiplex PCR; TCRdb has only the in-frame clones, and not every one. The sample lists about 2.1 million clones, around 95% seen once, with over 1.5% in the top ten. Sequencing used naive CD8+ T cells from PBMCs. These receptors came from a man between 18 and 35 years old in good health. Some clones in this sample may be carry-over from other donors' samples. Each CDR3 is given with its conserved first and last residue. The order of the fields is J gene, clone size, V gene, D gene, CDR3 DNA, CDR3 protein. The D gene is left open where the match is weak. Rows may omit the clone size; those that give it use once, few, many or a size class.

j_gene: TRBJ2-1
abundance: once
v_gene: TRBV27
d_gene: TRBD2
CDR3nt: TGTGCCAGCAGTCTACTAGCGGGAGCGAACAATGAGCAGTTCTTC
CDR3aa: CASSLLAGANNEQFF

j_gene: TRBJ2-7
abundance: .
v_gene: TRBV7-9
d_gene: .
CDR3nt: TGTGCCAGCAGCTTAGGAGGTGTTAGCGGATTTTTGGTTTACGAGCAGTACTTC
CDR3aa: CASSLGGVSGFLVYEQYF

j_gene: TRBJ2-7
abundance: .
v_gene: TRBV15
d_gene: TRBD1
CDR3nt: TGTGCCACCAGCAGCGGACAGGGTGCCTACGAGCAGTACTTC
CDR3aa: CATSSGQGAYEQYF

j_gene: TRBJ2-3
abundance: .
v_gene: TRBV10-2
d_gene: TRBD1
CDR3nt: TGCGCCAGCAGGGACAGGGTCCAGGCAGATACGCAGTATTTT
CDR3aa: CASRDRVQADTQYF

j_gene: TRBJ2-1
abundance: .
v_gene: TRBV28
d_gene: TRBD1
CDR3nt: TGTGCCAGCAGTCTCCTCAGGACAGGGGGCAATGAGCAGTTCTTC
CDR3aa: CASSLLRTGGNEQFF

j_gene: TRBJ2-1
abundance: .
v_gene: TRBV7-9
d_gene: TRBD2
CDR3nt: TGTGCCAGCAGCTTAGGGGGACTAGCGAGACTTGAGCAGTTCTTC
CDR3aa: CASSLGGLARLEQFF

j_gene: TRBJ2-1
abundance: once
v_gene: TRBV2
d_gene: TRBD1
CDR3nt: TGTGCCAGCAGTGAAGCTGCCGGGACAGGGTACAATGAGCAGTTCTTC
CDR3aa: CASSEAAGTGYNEQFF

j_gene: TRBJ2-7
abundance: .
v_gene: TRBV28
d_gene: .
CDR3nt: TGTGCCAGCAGCGTCCCCCAAAGGGACGGACCCTACGAGCAGTACTTC
CDR3aa: CASSVPQRDGPYEQYF

j_gene: TRBJ2-2
abundance: .
v_gene: TRBV6-1
d_gene: .
CDR3nt: TGTGCCAGCAGTGTTTCGGGACGTTATAACACCGGGGAGCTGTTTTTT
CDR3aa: CASSVSGRYNTGELFF

j_gene: TRBJ2-3
abundance: .
v_gene: TRBV27
d_gene: TRBD1
CDR3nt: TGTGCCAGCAAGACCTACAGGGGCCGGGGAGATACGCAGTATTTT
CDR3aa: CASKTYRGRGDTQYF

j_gene: TRBJ2-2
abundance: .
v_gene: TRBV11-2
d_gene: .
CDR3nt: TGTGCCAGCAGCTTAGGGCTAGCTGTTACCGGGGAGCTGTTTTTT
CDR3aa: CASSLGLAVTGELFF

j_gene: TRBJ1-1
abundance: .
v_gene: TRBV5-1
d_gene: TRBD1
CDR3nt: TGCGCCAGCAGGCAAAGGGGGCGAGCTTTCTTT
CDR3aa: CASRQRGRAFF

j_gene: TRBJ2-2
abundance: .
v_gene: TRBV7-2
d_gene: .
CDR3nt: TGTGCCAGCAGCCCCACCCCCCGGGGAGTTGGTGTCGGGGAGCTGTTTTTT
CDR3aa: CASSPTPRGVGVGELFF

j_gene: TRBJ1-3
abundance: .
v_gene: TRBV28
d_gene: .
CDR3nt: TGTGCCAGCAGTCCACGCTCCAGGCGCACCATATATTTT
CDR3aa: CASSPRSRRTIYF

j_gene: TRBJ1-2
abundance: .
v_gene: TRBV27
d_gene: .
CDR3nt: TGTGCCAGCAGTTGGACTCAGGTGGGAGGCTACACCTTC
CDR3aa: CASSWTQVGGYTF

j_gene: TRBJ2-7
abundance: once
v_gene: TRBV5-8
d_gene: .
CDR3nt: TGTGCCAGCAGTTCGGCCTACGAGCAGTACTTC
CDR3aa: CASSSAYEQYF

j_gene: TRBJ2-1
abundance: .
v_gene: TRBV10-2
d_gene: .
CDR3nt: TGCGCCAGCAGCACCGCGGGAAAATACAATGAGCAGTTCTTC
CDR3aa: CASSTAGKYNEQFF

j_gene: TRBJ2-3
abundance: .
v_gene: TRBV14
d_gene: .
CDR3nt: TGTGCCAGCAGCCGGGGGACGGGGAGACGAGATACGCAGTATTTT
CDR3aa: CASSRGTGRRDTQYF

j_gene: TRBJ2-1
abundance: .
v_gene: TRBV28
d_gene: TRBD2
CDR3nt: TGTGCCACCGTACTAGCGGGAGAATACAATGAGCAGTTCTTC
CDR3aa: CATVLAGEYNEQFF

j_gene: TRBJ1-3
abundance: .
v_gene: TRBV19
d_gene: .
CDR3nt: TGTGCCAGTAGTATTAGTCCCTCGGCTGGAAACACCATATATTTT
CDR3aa: CASSISPSAGNTIYF

j_gene: TRBJ2-5
abundance: .
v_gene: TRBV7-6
d_gene: .
CDR3nt: TGTGCCAGCAGCTCTAGAGGGTATGGGGACCGATTGGCCCAGTACTTC
CDR3aa: CASSSRGYGDRLAQYF

j_gene: TRBJ1-5
abundance: .
v_gene: TRBV6-1
d_gene: .
CDR3nt: TGTGCCAGCAGTGAAGTCACTAGTATTCAGCCCCAGCATTTT
CDR3aa: CASSEVTSIQPQHF

j_gene: TRBJ2-5
abundance: .
v_gene: TRBV12-5
d_gene: TRBD2
CDR3nt: TGTGCTAGTGGATTACACCCGGGACTAGGGGAGACCCAGTACTTC
CDR3aa: CASGLHPGLGETQYF

j_gene: TRBJ1-5
abundance: few
v_gene: TRBV4-3
d_gene: .
CDR3nt: TGCGCCAGCAGCCCATCATACAATAGCAATCAGCCCCAGCATTTT
CDR3aa: CASSPSYNSNQPQHF

j_gene: TRBJ2-2
abundance: .
v_gene: TRBV29-1
d_gene: TRBD1
CDR3nt: TGCAGCGTTACCGACAGGGTCGGGACCACCGGGGAGCTGTTTTTT
CDR3aa: CSVTDRVGTTGELFF

j_gene: TRBJ2-3
abundance: .
v_gene: TRBV7-3
d_gene: .
CDR3nt: TGTGCCAGCGGCAGCCGGGGCAGCACAGATACGCAGTATTTT
CDR3aa: CASGSRGSTDTQYF

j_gene: TRBJ1-6
abundance: .
v_gene: TRBV27
d_gene: .
CDR3nt: TGTGCCAGCAGTTTTGTCAGTTTTGGTTCACCCCTCCACTTT
CDR3aa: CASSFVSFGSPLHF

j_gene: TRBJ2-5
abundance: .
v_gene: TRBV7-9
d_gene: TRBD1
CDR3nt: TGTGCCAGCAGCTTAGGAGGGACAGGGTTCGCAGAGACCCAGTACTTC
CDR3aa: CASSLGGTGFAETQYF

j_gene: TRBJ2-7
abundance: .
v_gene: TRBV7-7
d_gene: .
CDR3nt: TGTGCCAGCAGCTCGACCGGGACCTATCCTGGCGAGCAGTACTTC
CDR3aa: CASSSTGTYPGEQYF

j_gene: TRBJ2-7
abundance: .
v_gene: TRBV4-3
d_gene: .
CDR3nt: TGCGCCAGCAGCCAAGTTGGGGGTACCTACGAGCAGTACTTC
CDR3aa: CASSQVGGTYEQYF

j_gene: TRBJ2-5
abundance: .
v_gene: TRBV7-6
d_gene: TRBD1
CDR3nt: TGTGCCAGCAGCTTCGTGTGGGGACAGGGAGAGACCCAGTACTTC
CDR3aa: CASSFVWGQGETQYF

j_gene: TRBJ1-1
abundance: .
v_gene: TRBV4-3
d_gene: .
CDR3nt: TGCGCCAGCAGCCCCTGGATAGACAGGAACACTGAAGCTTTCTTT
CDR3aa: CASSPWIDRNTEAFF

j_gene: TRBJ2-7
abundance: .
v_gene: TRBV6-5
d_gene: TRBD1
CDR3nt: TGTGCCAGCAGTTTATGGACAGGGATTTTGTACGAGCAGTACTTC
CDR3aa: CASSLWTGILYEQYF

j_gene: TRBJ1-1
abundance: .
v_gene: TRBV9
d_gene: .
CDR3nt: TGTGCCAGCAGCGTAGGGGACAACGGGAACCCTGAAGCTTTCTTT
CDR3aa: CASSVGDNGNPEAFF

j_gene: TRBJ1-4
abundance: .
v_gene: TRBV28
d_gene: .
CDR3nt: TGTGCCAGCAGGAGGGAGGCTGCAACTAATGAAAAACTGTTTTTT
CDR3aa: CASRREAATNEKLFF

j_gene: TRBJ1-2
abundance: .
v_gene: TRBV7-2
d_gene: TRBD1
CDR3nt: TGTGCCAGCAGCGGTCCGGGACAGAAGGATGGCTACACCTTC
CDR3aa: CASSGPGQKDGYTF

j_gene: TRBJ2-2
abundance: .
v_gene: TRBV5-1
d_gene: TRBD2
CDR3nt: TGCGCCAGCAGCTACCTAGCGGGAGAAATCTTCGGGGAGCTGTTTTTT
CDR3aa: CASSYLAGEIFGELFF

j_gene: TRBJ1-1
abundance: .
v_gene: TRBV5-5
d_gene: TRBD1
CDR3nt: TGTGCCAGCACCCCAGGGGGCTACGCGTGGACGAACACTGAAGCTTTCTTT
CDR3aa: CASTPGGYAWTNTEAFF

j_gene: TRBJ1-2
abundance: .
v_gene: TRBV7-9
d_gene: .
CDR3nt: TGTGCCAGCAGCACCACAGGTCCGCAAAACTATGGCTACACCTTC
CDR3aa: CASSTTGPQNYGYTF

j_gene: TRBJ2-7
abundance: .
v_gene: TRBV9
d_gene: .
CDR3nt: TGTGCCAGCAGCCCGTCGGGACTGTACTACGAGCAGTACTTC
CDR3aa: CASSPSGLYYEQYF

j_gene: TRBJ2-7
abundance: .
v_gene: TRBV28
d_gene: .
CDR3nt: TGTGCCAGCATGCGGCAAGGACCCTACGAGCAGTACTTC
CDR3aa: CASMRQGPYEQYF

j_gene: TRBJ2-3
abundance: .
v_gene: TRBV28
d_gene: .
CDR3nt: TGTGCCAGCAGTCCCCTCCTGTGGAAAGGCACAGATACGCAGTATTTT
CDR3aa: CASSPLLWKGTDTQYF

j_gene: TRBJ2-1
abundance: .
v_gene: TRBV11-3
d_gene: .
CDR3nt: TGTGCCAGCAGCTTAGGGGCCCCTTACAATGAGCAGTTCTTC
CDR3aa: CASSLGAPYNEQFF

j_gene: TRBJ2-7
abundance: .
v_gene: TRBV11-2
d_gene: .
CDR3nt: TGTGCCAGCAGCAGCCGGACAAGCGACTACGAGCAGTACTTC
CDR3aa: CASSSRTSDYEQYF

j_gene: TRBJ1-5
abundance: once
v_gene: TRBV27
d_gene: .
CDR3nt: TGTGCCAGCAGTTGGGGTTATAGTCAGCCCCAGCATTTT
CDR3aa: CASSWGYSQPQHF

j_gene: TRBJ2-1
abundance: once
v_gene: TRBV4-1
d_gene: .
CDR3nt: TGCGCCAGCAGCCCGTTCCCCGGGGATGAGCAGTTCTTC
CDR3aa: CASSPFPGDEQFF

j_gene: TRBJ2-1
abundance: .
v_gene: TRBV27
d_gene: TRBD2
CDR3nt: TGTGCCAGCAGTCGGCGACTAGCGGGGGTTACTGAGCAGTTCTTC
CDR3aa: CASSRRLAGVTEQFF

j_gene: TRBJ2-3
abundance: once
v_gene: TRBV10-2
d_gene: .
CDR3nt: TGCGCCAGCAGTGTGACAGGTATTACAGATACGCAGTATTTT
CDR3aa: CASSVTGITDTQYF

j_gene: TRBJ2-5
abundance: .
v_gene: TRBV13
d_gene: .
CDR3nt: TGTGCCAGCAGCTTACAACCGGGGGCGCGTGGCGAGACCCAGTACTTC
CDR3aa: CASSLQPGARGETQYF

j_gene: TRBJ2-7
abundance: .
v_gene: TRBV11-2
d_gene: .
CDR3nt: TGTGCCAGCAGCCCCCAGGAGGGGCCACTCTCCTACGAGCAGTACTTC
CDR3aa: CASSPQEGPLSYEQYF

j_gene: TRBJ2-5
abundance: .
v_gene: TRBV4-1
d_gene: .
CDR3nt: TGCGCCAGCAGCCACCCCCGGGACTTGAATCAAGAGACCCAGTACTTC
CDR3aa: CASSHPRDLNQETQYF

j_gene: TRBJ2-2
abundance: .
v_gene: TRBV14
d_gene: .
CDR3nt: TGTGCCAGCAGCCAAGATTGGGCTAGCGACCACACCGGGGAGCTGTTTTTT
CDR3aa: CASSQDWASDHTGELFF

j_gene: TRBJ2-1
abundance: .
v_gene: TRBV12-1
d_gene: .
CDR3nt: TGTGCCAGCAGCTGCCTAGCGGGAGGTACCGTAAATGAGCAGTTCTTC
CDR3aa: CASSCLAGGTVNEQFF

j_gene: TRBJ2-7
abundance: .
v_gene: TRBV28
d_gene: TRBD1
CDR3nt: TGTGCCAGCAGTCCCCGGACAGGTTCCATCTACGAGCAGTACTTC
CDR3aa: CASSPRTGSIYEQYF

j_gene: TRBJ2-7
abundance: .
v_gene: TRBV7-9
d_gene: .
CDR3nt: TGTGCCAGCAGCGTTGGTGGCCGCTCCTACGAGCAGTACTTC
CDR3aa: CASSVGGRSYEQYF